The 26 T cell receptor beta chains listed next were all sequenced from one sample in a study of radiation and T cells in renal cell carcinoma. Measured with immunoSEQ multiplex PCR; TCRdb has only the in-frame clones, and not every one. The profile covers over 45,000 clones, with around 78% appearing a single time and approximately 7% taken by the ten largest. Time point specified: baseline pretreatment blood. Treatment indicated: 15 Gy SBRT to primary tumor, nephrectomy 4 weeks later. Source: blood, taken from a patient whose treatment included radiotherapy and nephrectomy. These receptors were obtained from a man in his fifties or sixties with renal cell carcinoma.

The rearrangement uses TRBV7-9 and TRBJ2-5; possibly TRBD1 for D (5 bases). Trimming shortened V by 1 base and J by 3 bases, and 12 bases separated the two germline ends. Germline-derived CDR1 and CDR2 are SEHNR and FQNEAQ (reference sequence). The length of the CDR3 is 15 residues. CDR3 loop: CASSLEWGREETQYF. In DNA, the CDR3 is TGTGCCAGCAGCTTAGAATGGGGCAGGGAAGAGACCCAGTACTTC.

The chain recombines TRBV5-4 with TRBJ1-4; D gene unclear. The CDR3 runs to 16 residues. Germline V gene sequence: CDR1 SGHNT, CDR2 YYREEE (reference sequence). Trimming removed 1 base at V and 8 bases at J, with 18 bases between. The CDR3 DNA reads TGTGCCAGCAGCTTGACAGTCTTTGGGGAAAAAGAAAAACTGTTTTTT. Encoded protein: CASSLTVFGEKEKLFF.

The V gene is TRBV2, the J gene TRBJ2-2; D might be TRBD1 (5 bases). The CDR3 runs 15 residues. Trimming removed 6 bases from V and 5 bases from J, with 16 bases in between. Germline V CDR1 and CDR2: SNHLY, FYNNEI. The CDR3 loop reads CASRQTVFETGELFF. In DNA form, the CDR3 reads TGTGCCAGCAGACAGACAGTCTTCGAAACCGGGGAGCTGTTTTTT.

This rearrangement joins TRBV4-1 to TRBJ1-1, with D possibly being TRBD1 (5 bases). The CDR3 is 13 residues long. V was cut by 0 bases and J by 8 bases, with 10 bases left in between. Germline V gives CDR1 MGHRA, CDR2 YSYEKL. The DNA of the CDR3 is TGCGCCAGCAGCCAAGATTCCTGGGACGAAGCTTTCTTT. Protein sequence: CASSQDSWDEAFF.

For the CDR3, the DNA is TGTGCCAGCAGCTTGGGGTCGGACAGGTGGGGCTACACCTTC. This gives the protein CASSLGSDRWGYTF. The chain carries TRBV7-9 and TRBJ1-2; 7 bases map to TRBD1. V trimming: 3 bases; J trimming: 8 bases; junction bases outside the gene matches: 9. CDR3 size: 14 residues. Germline lookup yields CDR1 SEHNR and CDR2 FQNEAQ (reference sequence).

V gene TRBV5-6 combines with J gene TRBJ2-5; a weak D match, TRBD1 (5 bases). The CDR3 runs 13 residues. Germline assignment: CDR1 SGHDT and CDR2 YYEEEE. Trimming took off 4 bases at V and 2 bases at J, with 9 bases between the two ends. CDR3 amino acids: CASSPTAQETQYF. The CDR3 region has the DNA TGTGCCAGCAGCCCGACAGCTCAAGAGACCCAGTACTTC.

This clone was recorded a few times. J is TRBJ2-3 and V is TRBV9, with D tentatively TRBD2 (6 bases). V was shortened by 6 bases and J by 3 bases, with 17 bases between the two germline ends. This CDR3 has 15 amino acids. The germline gives CDR1 SGDLS, CDR2 YYNGEE. CDR3 DNA: TGTGCCAGCACCCTAGGACCCGGGAGTACAGATACGCAGTATTTT. It codes for CASTLGPGSTDTQYF.

The chain is built from TRBV18 and TRBJ2-1; 11 bases fit TRBD2. Germline V lookup: CDR1 KGHSH, CDR2 LQKENI. Trimming removed 2 bases from V and 8 bases from J; junction bases left unmatched: 8. This CDR3 contains 16 residues. CDR3 protein: CASSPTTSGSTDEQFF. CDR3 coding DNA: TGTGCCAGCTCACCAACCACTAGCGGGAGTACGGATGAGCAGTTCTTC. Looking up the rest from reference TRBV18 and TRBJ2-1 gives the full variable domain: NAGVMQNPRHLVRRRGQEARLRCSPMKGHSHVYWYRQLPEEGLKFMVYLQKENIIDESGMPKERFSAEFPKEGPSILRIQQVVRGDSAAYFCASSPTTSGSTDEQFFGPGTRLTVL.

The rearrangement uses TRBV11-2 and TRBJ1-5; unclear D gene. Germline assignment: CDR1 SGHAT and CDR2 FQNNGV. The V gene lost 1 base and the J gene lost 1 base, with 5 bases spanning the gap. CDR3 length: 14 residues. The CDR3 loop reads CASSLAGSNQPQHF. The CDR3 DNA sequence: TGTGCCAGCAGCTTAGCGGGGAGCAATCAGCCCCAGCATTTT.

The chain is built from TRBV12-5 and TRBJ2-2; either TRBD1 or TRBD2 may supply D (5 bases each). The CDR3 is made up of 13 amino acids. Germline assignment: CDR1 LGHNT and CDR2 FRNRAP. The germline V and J ends were trimmed by 6 bases and 7 bases, with 12 bases remaining between them. The CDR3 here is CASGWDGIGELFF. CDR3 sequence (DNA): TGTGCTAGTGGGTGGGACGGAATCGGGGAGCTGTTTTTT.

In its sample, this clone was seen a few times. The chain combines TRBV10-3 with TRBJ2-1, with TRBD2 matching over 12 bases. Per the germline V gene, CDR1 is ENHRY and CDR2 is SYGVKD. The V segment lost 6 bases and the J segment 6 bases; nucleotides outside the gene matches: 6. The CDR3 extends over 15 amino acids. The CDR3 DNA sequence: TGTGCCATCAGGGCTAGCGGGAGGGTTTCCAATGAGCAGTTCTTC. Translated: CAIRASGRVSNEQFF.

V gene TRBV5-4 combines with J gene TRBJ1-1, with TRBD1 as a possible D gene (6 bases). The germline V and J ends were trimmed by 6 bases and 0 bases, with 21 bases remaining between them. Germline assignment: CDR1 SGHNT and CDR2 YYREEE (reference sequence). The CDR3 has 17 residues. In nucleotides, the CDR3 is TGTGCCAGCACCGCCGGGGGGCAGGAATTTTTGAACACTGAAGCTTTCTTT. It translates to CASTAGGQEFLNTEAFF.

This chain joins TRBV7-9 and TRBJ2-7, with 8 bases aligning to TRBD2. Germline trimming cut 2 bases from V and 1 base from J; bases unmatched to any gene: 7. Germline assignment: CDR1 SEHNR and CDR2 FQNEAQ (reference sequence). The CDR3 has 16 amino acids. DNA of the CDR3: TGTGCCAGCAGCTTACCCACTAGCGGATTATCCTACGAGCAGTACGTC. Protein product: CASSLPTSGLSYEQYV.

The table lists this clone with a count of one. The chain employs TRBV5-4 and TRBJ2-1, with TRBD2 matching over 9 bases. Looked up from germline, CDR1 is SGHNT and CDR2 is YYREEE (reference sequence). V lost 4 bases and J lost 4; bases outside the gene matches: 12. The CDR3 has 17 residues. The CDR3 DNA follows: TGTGCCAGCAGCCATTCGGGTAGCGGGAGTGGGTACAATGAGCAGTTCTTC. The encoded protein is CASSHSGSGSGYNEQFF.

The chain is built from TRBV6-7 and TRBJ2-7; 12 positions match TRBD2. TRBV6-7 is marked as an open reading frame, function uncertain. V gave up 0 bases and J gave up 6 bases; unmatched junction bases: 6. The CDR3 is made up of 16 amino acids. CDR3 coding DNA: TGTGCCAGCAGTTACTCGGCGACTAGCGGGAGAGGCGAGCAGTACGTC. It translates to CASSYSATSGRGEQYV.

V gene TRBV6-5 combines with J gene TRBJ2-5; maybe TRBD2 (6 bases). Germline CDR1 MNHEY, CDR2 SVGAGI. CDR3 length: 14 amino acids. With 6 bases removed from V and 2 bases from J, the gap between germline ends came to 13 bases. The CDR3 loop is CASSRGTAQETQYF. The CDR3 region has the DNA TGTGCCAGCAGCCGCGGGACTGCACAAGAGACCCAGTACTTC.

This chain links TRBV7-9 with TRBJ1-4, with D tentatively TRBD1 (5 bases). The V end lost 1 base, the J end lost 8 bases, and 20 bases lay between the germline ends. Germline CDR1 and CDR2: SEHNR and FQNEAQ (reference sequence). This CDR3 is 17 amino acids long. The CDR3: CASSLEPFWGYQEKLFF. CDR3 bases: TGTGCCAGCAGCTTAGAACCCTTTTGGGGGTATCAAGAAAAACTGTTTTTT.

The table lists this clone with a few counts. The genes are TRBV20-1 and TRBJ1-1; D call uncertain. This CDR3 is built from 11 residues. CDR1 is DFQATT, CDR2 SNEGSKA, per germline (reference sequence). Trimming stripped 4 bases from V and 8 bases from J, with 11 bases between. In nucleotides, the CDR3 is TGCAGTGCTATGCGGACCGTCGAAGCTTTCTTT. Translating it yields CSAMRTVEAFF.

The J gene is TRBJ1-5, the V gene TRBV6-1; D may be TRBD1 (6 bases). Germline CDR1 is MNHNS and CDR2 is SASEGT. V shed 7 bases and J shed 3 bases, with 10 bases lying between them. This CDR3 region has 13 residues. CDR3 DNA: TGTGCCAGCACTCGGACAGACAATCAGCCCCAGCATTTT. Translated: CASTRTDNQPQHF.

The gene calls are TRBV5-1 and TRBJ2-1, with 14 positions matching TRBD2. CDR3 length: 17 amino acids. The V segment lost 4 bases and the J segment 7 bases; nucleotides outside the gene matches: 10. CDR1 and CDR2 from the germline V gene are SGHRS and YFSETQ. The CDR3 bases are TGCGCCAGCAGCATGGGACTAGCGGGAGCGGGGAAAAATGAGCAGTTCTTC. It translates to CASSMGLAGAGKNEQFF.

The rearrangement uses TRBV10-3 and TRBJ1-2; D gene ambiguous. V shed 0 bases and J shed 8 bases, with 16 bases lying between them. CDR3 length: 15 residues. Germline CDR1 ENHRY, CDR2 SYGVKD. The CDR3 region has the DNA TGTGCCATCAGTGAGTCCCTCGGGTCAGGAGACGGCTACACCTTC. Translated: CAISESLGSGDGYTF.

This chain uses TRBV11-2 with TRBJ2-1, with 13 bases aligning to TRBD2. Trimming cost V 5 bases and J 8 bases; bases outside gene matches: 12. The germline gives CDR1 SGHAT, CDR2 FQNNGV. The length of the CDR3 is 17 residues. The CDR3 sequence: CASSLGTSGALGDEQFF. The CDR3 nucleotides are TGTGCCAGCAGCCTCGGGACTAGCGGGGCCCTCGGCGATGAGCAGTTCTTC.

This clone was detected a few times. V usage is TRBV2 and J usage is TRBJ2-4, with TRBD1 matching 7 bases. The CDR3 totals 16 residues. The germline gives CDR1 SNHLY, CDR2 FYNNEI. V lost 1 base to trimming and J lost 7 bases; unmatched junction nucleotides: 10. The CDR3 here is CASSEVEGTVLNIQYF. CDR3 nucleotide sequence: TGTGCCAGCAGTGAAGTAGAAGGGACAGTGTTGAACATTCAGTACTTC.

This clone was detected only a few times. CDR3 protein: CASSHLTPIGQAFSNEQFF. CDR3 coding DNA: TGTGCCAGCAGCCACTTAACCCCTATCGGACAGGCATTCTCTAATGAGCAGTTCTTC. The rearrangement links TRBV27 to TRBJ2-1; 7 bases match TRBD1. Per germline, CDR1 MNHEY and CDR2 SMNVEV (reference sequence). Trimming at V came to 6 bases and at J to 7 bases, leaving 24 bases not matched to a gene. The CDR3 sequence is 19 residues long.

This chain joins TRBV5-4 and TRBJ2-3, with 9 bases identical to TRBD2. CDR1 SGHNT and CDR2 YYREEE come from the germline V gene (reference sequence). V dropped 5 bases and J dropped 3; count of bases not matched to a gene: 10. The CDR3 is made up of 16 amino acids. The CDR3 DNA reads TGTGCCAGCAGTCCCGGGACTAGCTCTTGGACAGATACGCAGTATTTT. The encoded protein is CASSPGTSSWTDTQYF.

V is TRBV29-1 and J is TRBJ2-5; 13 nucleotides line up with TRBD2. The CDR3 is 13 amino acids. The V and J ends lost 4 bases and 7 bases, in that order; junction bases with no gene match: 3. The germline V gene has CDR1 SQVTM and CDR2 ANQGSEA. The CDR3 reads CSVGLAGGGTQYF. CDR3 bases: TGCAGCGTTGGACTAGCGGGAGGTGGGACCCAGTACTTC.